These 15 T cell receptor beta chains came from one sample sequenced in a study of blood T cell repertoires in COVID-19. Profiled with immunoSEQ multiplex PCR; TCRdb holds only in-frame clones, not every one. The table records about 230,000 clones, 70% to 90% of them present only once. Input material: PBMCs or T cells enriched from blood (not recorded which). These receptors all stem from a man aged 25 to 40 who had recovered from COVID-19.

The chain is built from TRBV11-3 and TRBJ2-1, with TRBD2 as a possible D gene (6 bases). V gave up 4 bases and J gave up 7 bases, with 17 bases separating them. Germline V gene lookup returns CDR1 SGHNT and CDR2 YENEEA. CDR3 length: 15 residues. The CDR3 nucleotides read TGTGCCAGCAGCTCGGGACTTTCCACGGGGAATGAGCAGTTCTTC. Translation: CASSSGLSTGNEQFF.

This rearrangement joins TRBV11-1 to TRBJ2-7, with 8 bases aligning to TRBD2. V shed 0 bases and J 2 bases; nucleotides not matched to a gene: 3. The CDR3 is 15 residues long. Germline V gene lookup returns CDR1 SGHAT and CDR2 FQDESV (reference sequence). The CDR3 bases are TGTGCCAGCAGCTTAGCGGCGGGAGGAGCCTACGAGCAGTACTTC. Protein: CASSLAAGGAYEQYF.

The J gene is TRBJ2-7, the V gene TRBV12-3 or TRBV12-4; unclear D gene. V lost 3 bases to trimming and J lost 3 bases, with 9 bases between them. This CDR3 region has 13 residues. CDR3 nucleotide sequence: TGTGCCAGCAGTTTGGCCGGGTTCTACGAGCAGTACTTC. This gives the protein CASSLAGFYEQYF.

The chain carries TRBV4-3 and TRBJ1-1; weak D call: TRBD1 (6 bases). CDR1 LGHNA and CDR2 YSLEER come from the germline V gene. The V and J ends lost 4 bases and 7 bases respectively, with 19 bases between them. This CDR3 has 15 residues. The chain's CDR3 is CASSPNPTGLVEAFF. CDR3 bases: TGCGCCAGCAGCCCCAACCCTACAGGGTTGGTTGAAGCTTTCTTT.

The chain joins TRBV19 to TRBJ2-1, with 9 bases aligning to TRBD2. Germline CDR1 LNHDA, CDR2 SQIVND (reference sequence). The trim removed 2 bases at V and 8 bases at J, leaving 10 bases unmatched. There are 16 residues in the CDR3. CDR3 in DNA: TGTGCCAGTAGTATATCGGCTAGCGGGACTGGATATGAGCAGTTCTTC. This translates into CASSISASGTGYEQFF.

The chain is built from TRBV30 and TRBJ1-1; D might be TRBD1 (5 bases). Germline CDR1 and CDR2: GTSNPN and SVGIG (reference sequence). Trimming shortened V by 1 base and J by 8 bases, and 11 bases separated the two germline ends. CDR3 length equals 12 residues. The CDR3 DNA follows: TGTGCCTGGAGTGCGAATCAGGGAGAAGCTTTCTTT. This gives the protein CAWSANQGEAFF. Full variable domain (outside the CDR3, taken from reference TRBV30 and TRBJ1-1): SQTIHQWPATLVQPVGSPLSLECTVEGTSNPNLYWYRQAAGRGLQLLFYSVGIGQISSEVPQNLSASRPQDRQFILSSKKLLLSDSGFYLCAWSANQGEAFFGQGTRLTVV.

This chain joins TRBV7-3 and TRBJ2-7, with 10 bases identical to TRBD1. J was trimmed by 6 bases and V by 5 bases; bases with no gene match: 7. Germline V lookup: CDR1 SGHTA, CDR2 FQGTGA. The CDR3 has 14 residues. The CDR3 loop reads CASSPGTGVGEQYF. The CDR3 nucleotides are TGTGCCAGCAGCCCAGGGACAGGGGTCGGCGAGCAGTACTTC.

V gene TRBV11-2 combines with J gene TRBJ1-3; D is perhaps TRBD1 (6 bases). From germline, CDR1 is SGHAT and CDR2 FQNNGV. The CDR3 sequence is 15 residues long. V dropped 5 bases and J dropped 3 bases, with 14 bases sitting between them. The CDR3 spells CASSIPQGLGNTIYF. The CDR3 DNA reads TGTGCCAGCAGCATCCCACAGGGCCTTGGAAACACCATATATTTT.

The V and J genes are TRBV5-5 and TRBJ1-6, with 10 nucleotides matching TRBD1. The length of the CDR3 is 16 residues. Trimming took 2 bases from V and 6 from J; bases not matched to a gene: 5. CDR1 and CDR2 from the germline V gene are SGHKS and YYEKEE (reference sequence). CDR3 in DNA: TGTGCCAGCAGCTTAAGACAGGGGGCGAGTAATTCACCCCTCCACTTT. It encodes CASSLRQGASNSPLHF.

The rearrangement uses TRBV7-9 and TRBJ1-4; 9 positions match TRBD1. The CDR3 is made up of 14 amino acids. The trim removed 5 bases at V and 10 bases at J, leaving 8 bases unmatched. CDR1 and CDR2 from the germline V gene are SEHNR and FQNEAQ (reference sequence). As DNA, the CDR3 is TGTGCCAGCAGCCCAGGACAGGGGATCGGAAAACTGTTTTTT. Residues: CASSPGQGIGKLFF.

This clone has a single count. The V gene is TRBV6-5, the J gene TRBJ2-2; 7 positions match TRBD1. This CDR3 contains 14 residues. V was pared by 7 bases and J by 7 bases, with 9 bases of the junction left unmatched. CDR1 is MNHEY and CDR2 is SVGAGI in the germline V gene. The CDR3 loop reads CASNLAGGVGELFF. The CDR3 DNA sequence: TGTGCCAGCAATCTCGCAGGGGGTGTCGGGGAGCTGTTTTTT.

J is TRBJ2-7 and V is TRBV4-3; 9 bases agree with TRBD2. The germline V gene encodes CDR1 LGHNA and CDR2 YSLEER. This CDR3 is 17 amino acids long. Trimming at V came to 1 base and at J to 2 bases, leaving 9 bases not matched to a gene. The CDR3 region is CASSQAILAGTTYEQYF. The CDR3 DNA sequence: TGCGCCAGCAGCCAAGCCATTCTAGCGGGGACCACCTACGAGCAGTACTTC.

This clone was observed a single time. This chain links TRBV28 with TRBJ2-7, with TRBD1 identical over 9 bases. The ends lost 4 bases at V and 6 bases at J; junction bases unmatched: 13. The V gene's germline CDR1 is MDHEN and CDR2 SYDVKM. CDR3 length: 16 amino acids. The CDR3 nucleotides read TGTGCCAGCAGTTCTCCGGGACAGGGTAATCTAGGCGAGCAGTACTTC. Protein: CASSSPGQGNLGEQYF.

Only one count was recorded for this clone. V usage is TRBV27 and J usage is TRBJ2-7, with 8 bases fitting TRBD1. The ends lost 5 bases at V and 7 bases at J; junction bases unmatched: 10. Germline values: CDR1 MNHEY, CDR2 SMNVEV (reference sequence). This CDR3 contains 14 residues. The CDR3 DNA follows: TGTGCCAGCAGTATTCAAAACACAGGGGGGGAGCAGTACTTC. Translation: CASSIQNTGGEQYF.

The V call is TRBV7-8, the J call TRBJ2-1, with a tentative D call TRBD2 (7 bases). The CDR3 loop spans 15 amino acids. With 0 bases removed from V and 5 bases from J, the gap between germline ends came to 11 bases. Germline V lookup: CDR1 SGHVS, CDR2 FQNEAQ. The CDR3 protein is CASSLATGGHNEQFF. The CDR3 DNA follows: TGTGCCAGCAGCTTAGCGACCGGGGGGCACAATGAGCAGTTCTTC.